The 11 T cell receptor beta chains listed next were all sequenced from one sample in a study of cytomegalovirus exposure and HLA in healthy donors. The PCR contained 60 Vbeta and 13 Jbeta primers. Assay: immunoSEQ multiplex PCR; the TCRdb copy retains only in-frame clones and omits some. The sample holds 150,000 to 180,000 clones; around 80% are singletons and the top ten take about 4%. Sequenced: PBMCs. The origin of the receptors is a woman in her thirties or forties in good health and CMV-seronegative.

The chain recombines TRBV7-8 with TRBJ1-4, with D unresolved. Deletions cut 5 bases from V and 8 bases from J, with 18 bases between. CDR3 length: 15 residues. Germline V CDR1 and CDR2: SGHVS, FQNEAQ. As DNA, the CDR3 is TGTGCCAGCAGCGTATACCGGGCCGGAGGGGAAAAACTGTTTTTT. Encoded protein: CASSVYRAGGEKLFF. The full variable domain, completed using reference TRBV7-8 and TRBJ1-4, is GAGVSQSPRYKVAKRGQDVALRCDPISGHVSLFWYQQALGQGPEFLTYFQNEAQLDKSGLPSDRFFAERPEGSVSTLKIQRTQQEDSAVYLCASSVYRAGGEKLFFGSGTQLSVL.

The chain recombines TRBV18 with TRBJ2-7; 7 positions agree with TRBD1. This CDR3 has 14 amino acids. In germline, CDR1 is KGHSH, CDR2 LQKENI. J lost 3 bases, V lost 6 bases, and 8 bases had no gene match. Here the CDR3 reads CASSPGTVYYEQYF. DNA for the CDR3: TGTGCCAGCTCGCCCGGGACAGTATACTACGAGCAGTACTTC.

This chain joins TRBV4-1 and TRBJ2-3, with 11 bases lining up with TRBD2. Per the germline V gene, CDR1 is MGHRA and CDR2 is YSYEKL. Trimming removed 0 bases from V and 4 bases from J; junction bases left unmatched: 6. The CDR3 spans 17 residues. CDR3 nucleotides: TGCGCCAGCAGCCAAGATATGCTAGCGGGAGGACCAGATACGCAGTATTTT. It codes for CASSQDMLAGGPDTQYF.

The rearrangement uses TRBV6-1 and TRBJ1-4; 9 bases agree with TRBD1. Looked up from germline, CDR1 is MNHNS and CDR2 is SASEGT. The CDR3 runs to 14 residues. V lost 4 bases and J lost 8; bases outside the gene matches: 5. CDR3 sequence: CASSGGTGREKLFF. The CDR3 DNA reads as TGTGCCAGCAGTGGAGGGACAGGGCGAGAAAAACTGTTTTTT.

The chain employs TRBV19 and TRBJ2-7, with 9 bases lining up with TRBD1. CDR1 LNHDA and CDR2 SQIVND come from the germline V gene (reference sequence). With V trimmed by 3 bases and J by 2 bases, 5 bases remained unmatched. The CDR3 loop spans 15 amino acids. DNA for the CDR3: TGTGCCAGTAGTATGCCGGGACAGGGAACCTACGAGCAGTACTTC. Translated, it gives CASSMPGQGTYEQYF.

The gene calls are TRBV2 and TRBJ2-5, with no clear D. Germline loops: CDR1 SNHLY, CDR2 FYNNEI. There are 12 residues in the CDR3. V shed 6 bases and J shed 4 bases, with 9 bases lying between them. CDR3 coding DNA: TGTGCCAGCAGACACACGCCAGAGACCCAGTACTTC. It encodes CASRHTPETQYF.

This clone has just one count. The V and J genes are TRBV2 and TRBJ2-1; D may be TRBD2 (6 bases). The V end lost 6 bases, the J end lost 2 bases, and 14 bases lay between the germline ends. The CDR3 runs 15 residues. Germline V CDR1 and CDR2: SNHLY, FYNNEI. The CDR3 protein is CASRGGVATYNEQFF. The CDR3 region has the DNA TGTGCCAGCAGGGGGGGAGTAGCGACCTACAATGAGCAGTTCTTC.

The chain combines TRBV19 with TRBJ2-3, with 9 bases identical to TRBD2. V dropped 5 bases and J dropped 6; count of bases not matched to a gene: 12. Germline CDR1 and CDR2: LNHDA and SQIVND (reference sequence). This CDR3 spans 16 amino acids. This CDR3 is CASSVSPSGDLDTQYF. The CDR3 coding sequence is TGTGCCAGTAGTGTGTCACCTAGCGGGGATTTGGATACGCAGTATTTT.

This sequence joins TRBV5-1 and TRBJ1-1, with a possible D match to TRBD1 (6 bases). V lost 4 bases to trimming and J lost 1 base, with 17 bases between them. The CDR3 extends over 16 amino acids. Germline CDR1 and CDR2: SGHRS and YFSETQ. For the CDR3, the DNA is TGCGCCAGCAGCCGGGACGGCCGGACAGAGAACACTGAAGCTTTCTTT. This sequence encodes CASSRDGRTENTEAFF.

This clone was counted once. V usage is TRBV27 and J usage is TRBJ1-5; D unclear. The CDR3 has 12 residues. V lost 11 bases, J lost 4 bases, and 12 bases lay in between. CDR1 is MNHEY and CDR2 is SMNVEV in the germline V gene (reference sequence). CDR3 residues: CAPEVWNQPQHF. In DNA form, the CDR3 reads TGTGCCCCGGAGGTCTGGAATCAGCCCCAGCATTTT.

V gene TRBV29-1 combines with J gene TRBJ2-1; D might be TRBD2 (5 bases). Germline CDR1 and CDR2: SQVTM and ANQGSEA. Trimming took 6 bases from V and 4 from J, leaving 22 bases between them. CDR3 size: 16 residues. The CDR3 spells CSVARPEGLGYNEQFF. The CDR3 region has the DNA TGCAGCGTCGCTCGACCCGAGGGCCTGGGATACAATGAGCAGTTCTTC.